A single sample is the source of the 32 T cell receptor beta chains below, sequenced in a study of T cell repertoires in cytomegalovirus infection. TCRdb used MiXCR to reprocess the reads, holding one entry per CDR3 protein. This table holds 200,000 to 300,000 distinct CDR3 sequences, under 8.5% found once. Material: PBMCs. Source of these receptors: a human donor in good health (CMV status not recorded). Some clones in this sample may be carry-over from other donors' samples.

This clonotype was observed many times. V usage is TRBV19 and J usage is TRBJ2-2; tentative D call: TRBD1 (5 bases). This CDR3 is 15 amino acids long. Trimming left V 0 bases short and J 4 bases short, with 9 bases between. In germline, CDR1 is LNHDA, CDR2 SQIVND (reference sequence). The CDR3 is CASSIDRVLTGELFF. The CDR3, as DNA: TGTGCCAGTAGTATAGACAGGGTCCTCACCGGGGAGCTGTTTTTT. Based on the CDR3 plus reference TRBV19 and TRBJ2-2, the full variable domain is DGGITQSPKYLFRKEGQNVTLSCEQNLNHDAMYWYRQDPGQGLRLIYYSQIVNDFQKGDIAEGYSVSREKKESFPLTVTSAQKNPTAFYLCASSIDRVLTGELFFGEGSRLTVL.

The chain recombines TRBV20-1 with TRBJ2-7, with TRBD1 matching 12 bases. With 3 bases clipped from V and 5 bases from J, the junction kept 8 bases outside the gene matches. CDR3 length: 15 amino acids. Looked up from germline, CDR1 is DFQATT and CDR2 is SNEGSKA (reference sequence). The CDR3 DNA follows: TGCAGTGCTAGGGCCGGGACAGGGGGCTTGGACGAGCAGTACTTC. It encodes CSARAGTGGLDEQYF.

The sample holds many counts of this clonotype. The chain carries TRBV25-1 and TRBJ2-7, with D tentatively TRBD1 or TRBD2 (5 bases each). Trimming left V 1 base short and J 5 bases short, with 15 bases between. Germline values: CDR1 MGHDK, CDR2 SYGVNS. The CDR3 length is 15 residues. The CDR3 loop is CASSELSGRDHEQYF. CDR3 bases: TGTGCCAGCAGTGAATTATCCGGCAGGGACCACGAGCAGTACTTC.

Many counts were recorded for this clonotype. The V and J genes are TRBV7-2 and TRBJ1-6; 8 bases are shared with TRBD1. V was pared by 5 bases and J by 7 bases, with 10 bases of the junction left unmatched. The germline V gene encodes CDR1 SGHTA and CDR2 FQGNSA. CDR3 length: 16 amino acids. The CDR3 loop reads CASSGRTGSGNSPLHF. DNA for the CDR3: TGTGCCAGCAGCGGGCGGACAGGGTCGGGGAATTCACCCCTCCACTTT.

In its sample, this clonotype was seen many times. The V and J genes are TRBV7-2 and TRBJ1-1; D unresolved. Trimming took 1 base from V and 0 from J, leaving 6 bases between them. This CDR3 has 14 residues. Germline CDR1 is SGHTA and CDR2 is FQGNSA. CDR3 nucleotides: TGTGCCAGCAGCTTAGAGGCAGTGAACACTGAAGCTTTCTTT. Protein: CASSLEAVNTEAFF.

The chain joins TRBV20-1 to TRBJ1-4, with a possible D match to TRBD1 (5 bases). The germline gives CDR1 DFQATT, CDR2 SNEGSKA (reference sequence). The CDR3 totals 14 residues. V lost 3 bases to trimming and J lost 5 bases, with 13 bases between them. The CDR3 DNA follows: TGCAGTGCTAGGTCCGGGACGGAGAATGAAAAACTGTTTTTT. It is translated as CSARSGTENEKLFF.

Ten or more counts support this clonotype. J is TRBJ2-4 and V is TRBV7-9, with unresolved D. The CDR3 loop spans 13 amino acids. The germline V gene encodes CDR1 SEHNR and CDR2 FQNEAQ (reference sequence). V lost 1 base, J lost 7 bases, and 8 bases lay in between. In DNA, the CDR3 is TGTGCCAGCAGCTTAGGCGGCCCGAACATTCAGTACTTC. Its protein is CASSLGGPNIQYF. Using reference TRBV7-9 and TRBJ2-4 for the parts outside the CDR3, the full variable domain is DTGVSQNPRHKITKRGQNVTFRCDPISEHNRLYWYRQTLGQGPEFLTYFQNEAQLEKSRLLSDRFSAERPKGSFSTLEIQRTEQGDSAMYLCASSLGGPNIQYFGAGTRLSVL.

This clonotype came up many times. This sequence joins TRBV6-1 and TRBJ2-6; no definite D call. With 6 bases removed from V and 4 bases from J, the gap between germline ends came to 7 bases. The CDR3 extends over 13 amino acids. In germline, CDR1 is MNHNS, CDR2 SASEGT. Here the CDR3 reads CASRRSGANVLTF. The CDR3 region has the DNA TGTGCCAGCAGGAGATCGGGGGCCAACGTCCTGACTTTC.

This clonotype occurred many times. The CDR3 is CASSRGLNTGELFF. The CDR3 nucleotides are TGCGCCAGCAGCCGCGGACTGAACACCGGGGAGCTGTTTTTT. The V and J genes are TRBV5-1 and TRBJ2-2; the D gene is possibly TRBD2 (5 bases). V was clipped by 4 bases and J by 1 base, with 8 bases between them. This CDR3 region has 14 residues. Per the germline V gene, CDR1 is SGHRS and CDR2 is YFSETQ.

At least ten counts were recorded for this clonotype. The chain employs TRBV15 and TRBJ2-5; D is undetermined. The CDR3 loop spans 12 amino acids. Germline loops: CDR1 LNHNV, CDR2 YYDKDF (reference sequence). The ends were cut back, 3 bases at V and 5 bases at J, with 7 bases in the middle. CDR3 sequence reads: CATSRDLETQYF. CDR3 bases: TGTGCCACCAGCAGGGACCTTGAGACCCAGTACTTC. Using reference TRBV15 and TRBJ2-5 for the parts outside the CDR3, the full variable domain is DAMVIQNPRYQVTQFGKPVTLSCSQTLNHNVMYWYQQKSSQAPKLLFHYYDKDFNNEADTPDNFQSRRPNTSFCFLDIRSPGLGDTAMYLCATSRDLETQYFGPGTRLLVL.

There are many counts of this clonotype. The chain combines TRBV5-6 with TRBJ1-5, with D tentatively TRBD1 (6 bases). Germline V gene data show CDR1 as SGHDT and CDR2 as YYEEEE. V was shortened by 0 bases and J by 5 bases, with 9 bases between the two germline ends. This CDR3 contains 14 residues. CDR3 nucleotides: TGTGCCAGCAGCTTGGAAGGGGGTGATCAGCCCCAGCATTTT. It translates to CASSLEGGDQPQHF.

There are many counts of this clonotype. The V gene is TRBV11-3, the J gene TRBJ2-2; tentatively, D is TRBD1 (6 bases). This CDR3 has 15 amino acids. Looked up from germline, CDR1 is SGHNT and CDR2 is YENEEA. Trimming removed 5 bases at V and 0 bases at J, with 10 bases between. The CDR3 sequence is CASSRGQTNTGELFF. The CDR3 nucleotides read TGTGCCAGCAGCCGAGGACAGACGAACACCGGGGAGCTGTTTTTT.

The table lists this clonotype with many counts. The V gene is TRBV11-2, the J gene TRBJ1-2; maybe TRBD1 (6 bases). Germline V lookup: CDR1 SGHAT, CDR2 FQNNGV. V was trimmed by 4 bases and J by 8 bases, leaving 20 bases between them. The CDR3 sequence is 15 residues long. The CDR3 nucleotides read TGTGCCAGCAGCTCTTCTCGGGGGCGCCCTGGGGGCTACACCTTC. Translating it yields CASSSSRGRPGGYTF.

This clonotype was observed at least ten times. The CDR3 DNA reads TGTGCCAGCAGCCTCACACAGGGGGCAAAAGGAAACACCATATATTTT. Translated, it gives CASSLTQGAKGNTIYF. The chain recombines TRBV28 with TRBJ1-3; 9 bases line up with TRBD1. Germline CDR1 MDHEN, CDR2 SYDVKM. CDR3 length: 16 residues. The junction had 10 bases not matched to a gene; V was cut back by 6 bases and J by 4 bases.

The table lists this clonotype with many counts. For the CDR3, the DNA is TGCGCCAGCAGCCAAGACCAGGGGCCCCCTTACGAGCAGTACTTC. Protein sequence: CASSQDQGPPYEQYF. V usage is TRBV4-3 and J usage is TRBJ2-7; the D gene is possibly TRBD1 (6 bases). V lost 0 bases and J 4 bases, leaving 13 bases between the germline ends. Germline V CDR1 and CDR2: LGHNA, YSLEER. This CDR3 is 15 amino acids long.

This clonotype occurred many times. V usage is TRBV7-2 and J usage is TRBJ2-3; tentatively, D is TRBD2 (7 bases). CDR3 length: 17 residues. Germline assignment: CDR1 SGHTA and CDR2 FQGNSA. Trimming pared 0 bases from V and 0 bases from J, leaving 13 bases between. CDR3 residues: CASSLAGGGSSTDTQYF. Here the CDR3 DNA reads TGTGCCAGCAGCTTAGCTGGGGGGGGCTCTAGCACAGATACGCAGTATTTT.

The J gene is TRBJ2-7, the V gene TRBV29-1; D gene unclear. Looked up from germline, CDR1 is SQVTM and CDR2 is ANQGSEA. Trimming removed 7 bases from V and 0 bases from J, with 7 bases in between. CDR3 size: 11 residues. In nucleotides, the CDR3 is TGCAGCGCTCAAAACTCCTACGAGCAGTACTTC. Translating gives CSAQNSYEQYF.

This clonotype has ten or more counts. The gene calls are TRBV25-1 and TRBJ2-1, with 11 bases identical to TRBD1. From germline, CDR1 is MGHDK and CDR2 SYGVNS. The trim removed 6 bases at V and 4 bases at J, leaving 8 bases unmatched. The CDR3 covers 16 residues. CDR3 loop: CASRETGTGGYNEQFF. As DNA, the CDR3 is TGTGCCAGCAGGGAAACCGGGACAGGGGGATACAATGAGCAGTTCTTC.

The sample holds many counts of this clonotype. The rearrangement links TRBV12-3 or TRBV12-4 to TRBJ2-7; no clear D. The V end was cut by 7 bases, the J end by 6 bases, with 13 bases between. The CDR3 sequence is 12 residues long. The CDR3 region is CASTHSVGEQYF. Here the CDR3 DNA reads TGTGCCAGCACTCACTCGGTAGGCGAGCAGTACTTC.

This clonotype has a count of ten or more. V usage is TRBV7-3 and J usage is TRBJ2-6, with TRBD1 identical over 7 bases. The germline gives CDR1 SGHTA, CDR2 FQGTGA. V trimming: 5 bases; J trimming: 0 bases; junction bases outside the gene matches: 10. This CDR3 spans 18 amino acids. The CDR3 DNA reads as TGTGCCAGCAGCGCCCCGGGACAGAGTTTCTCTGGGGCCAACGTCCTGACTTTC. As protein: CASSAPGQSFSGANVLTF.

There are many counts of this clonotype. The chain joins TRBV2 to TRBJ2-7, with a weak D call TRBD1 (6 bases). The CDR3 extends over 13 amino acids. The ends were cut back, 4 bases at V and 0 bases at J, with 7 bases in the middle. Germline loops: CDR1 SNHLY, CDR2 FYNNEI. The DNA of the CDR3 is TGTGCCAGCAGTGCGGACAGCTCCTACGAGCAGTACTTC. Its translation is CASSADSSYEQYF.

This chain joins TRBV29-1 and TRBJ2-7; possibly TRBD2 for D (5 bases). With 8 bases removed from V and 4 bases from J, the gap between germline ends came to 12 bases. This CDR3 is 11 amino acids long. From germline, CDR1 is SQVTM and CDR2 ANQGSEA. CDR3 bases: TGCAGCTCCCGGGATGGGTACGAGCAGTACTTC. This sequence encodes CSSRDGYEQYF.

This clonotype was found many times. The rearrangement links TRBV10-3 to TRBJ2-1; 8 positions agree with TRBD1. Germline CDR1 ENHRY, CDR2 SYGVKD. This CDR3 contains 14 residues. J was trimmed by 3 bases and V by 10 bases; bases with no gene match: 8. CDR3 DNA sequence: TGTGCCACCGACGAGACAGGGGACTACAATGAGCAGTTCTTC. Encoded protein: CATDETGDYNEQFF.

Ten or more counts support this clonotype. This sequence joins TRBV7-2 and TRBJ2-5; 7 positions match TRBD1. The CDR3 loop spans 14 amino acids. Germline values: CDR1 SGHTA, CDR2 FQGNSA. V lost 5 bases to trimming and J lost 4 bases; unmatched junction nucleotides: 7. The CDR3 spells CASSLFSGGETQYF. In nucleotides, the CDR3 is TGTGCCAGCAGCCTTTTTTCAGGGGGAGAGACCCAGTACTTC.

This clonotype was seen repeatedly, ten times or more. The chain uses TRBV7-2 and TRBJ1-6; no firm D call. Germline CDR1 SGHTA, CDR2 FQGNSA. V dropped 1 base and J dropped 7 bases, with 5 bases sitting between them. The CDR3 is made up of 13 amino acids. The CDR3 reads CASSLGLNSPLHF. For the CDR3, the DNA is TGTGCCAGCAGCTTAGGTCTAAATTCACCCCTCCACTTT. The full variable domain, its missing parts supplied by reference TRBV7-2 and TRBJ1-6, is GAGVSQSPSNKVTEKGKDVELRCDPISGHTALYWYRQSLGQGLEFLIYFQGNSAPDKSGLPSDRFSAERTGGSVSTLTIQRTQQEDSAVYLCASSLGLNSPLHFGNGTRLTVT.

This clonotype was seen at least ten times. This chain joins TRBV7-2 and TRBJ2-3, with 9 bases identical to TRBD1. This CDR3 has 19 residues. Germline loops: CDR1 SGHTA, CDR2 FQGNSA. J lost 4 bases, V lost 5 bases, and 19 bases had no gene match. The CDR3 spells CASSPVWAPGQGGADTQYF. The CDR3 DNA follows: TGTGCCAGCAGCCCCGTCTGGGCCCCGGGACAGGGAGGTGCAGATACGCAGTATTTT.

This clonotype was observed many times. The chain joins TRBV19 to TRBJ1-6; 12 nucleotides match TRBD1. CDR1 and CDR2 from the germline V gene are LNHDA and SQIVND (reference sequence). This CDR3 contains 15 residues. With 7 bases clipped from V and 8 bases from J, the junction kept 6 bases outside the gene matches. CDR3: CASMAGTGGDSPLHF. CDR3 nucleotide sequence: TGTGCCAGTATGGCCGGGACAGGGGGCGATTCACCCCTCCACTTT.

This clonotype showed up many times. V and J are TRBV5-1 and TRBJ1-1; a possible D gene is TRBD1 (5 bases). The CDR3 has 13 amino acids. Germline V CDR1 and CDR2: SGHRS, YFSETQ. The germline V and J ends were trimmed by 4 bases and 3 bases, with 10 bases remaining between them. The CDR3 reads CASSRQLDTEAFF. Written as DNA, the CDR3 is TGCGCCAGCAGCCGACAGTTAGACACTGAAGCTTTCTTT.

This clonotype appeared many times. The chain combines TRBV7-2 with TRBJ1-2; D call uncertain. The V end lost 5 bases, the J end lost 8 bases, and 12 bases lay between the germline ends. The CDR3 sequence is 12 residues long. Germline V gene data show CDR1 as SGHTA and CDR2 as FQGNSA. The CDR3 loop is CASSADLGGYTF. The DNA of the CDR3 is TGTGCCAGCAGCGCAGACTTGGGGGGCTACACCTTC.

This clonotype appeared many times. The chain joins TRBV12-3 or TRBV12-4 to TRBJ2-5, with D unclear. This CDR3 contains 14 residues. Deletions cut 3 bases from V and 2 bases from J, with 10 bases between. CDR3 region: CASSFRTSQETQYF. The CDR3 bases are TGTGCCAGCAGTTTTAGGACGTCTCAAGAGACCCAGTACTTC.

In its sample, this clonotype was seen a few times. The chain is built from TRBV20-1 and TRBJ2-7, with D perhaps matching TRBD1 or TRBD2 (5 bases each). The CDR3 extends over 13 amino acids. V shed 7 bases and J shed 3 bases, with 16 bases lying between them. Germline lookup yields CDR1 DFQATT and CDR2 SNEGSKA (reference sequence). This CDR3 reads CSGDPGRLYEQYF. CDR3 in DNA: TGCAGTGGCGACCCGGGACGGCTCTACGAGCAGTACTTC.

This clonotype was observed many times. The chain couples TRBV6-5 to TRBJ2-7; TRBD2 aligns across 7 bases. Germline-derived CDR1 and CDR2 are MNHEY and SVGAGI. V trimming: 2 bases; J trimming: 3 bases; junction bases outside the gene matches: 7. This CDR3 is built from 15 residues. The CDR3 nucleotides read TGTGCCAGCAGTTACGGCGGGGGAGGGTTCTACGAGCAGTACTTC. Protein product: CASSYGGGGFYEQYF.